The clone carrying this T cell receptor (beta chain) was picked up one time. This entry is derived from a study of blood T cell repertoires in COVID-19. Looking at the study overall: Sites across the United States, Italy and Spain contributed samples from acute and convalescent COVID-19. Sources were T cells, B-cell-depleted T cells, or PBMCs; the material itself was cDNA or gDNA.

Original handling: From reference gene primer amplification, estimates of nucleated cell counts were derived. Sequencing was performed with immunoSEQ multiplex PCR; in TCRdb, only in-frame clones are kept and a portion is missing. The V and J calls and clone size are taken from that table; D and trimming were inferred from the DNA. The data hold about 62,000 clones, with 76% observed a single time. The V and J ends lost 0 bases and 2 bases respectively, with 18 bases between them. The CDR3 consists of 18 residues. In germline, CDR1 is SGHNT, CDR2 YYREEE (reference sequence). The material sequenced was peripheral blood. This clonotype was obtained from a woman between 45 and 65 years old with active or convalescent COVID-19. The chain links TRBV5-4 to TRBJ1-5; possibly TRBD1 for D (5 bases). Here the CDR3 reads CASSLGGGGAIGNQPQHF. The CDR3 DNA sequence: TGTGCCAGCAGCTTGGGGGGTGGAGGGGCTATCGGCAATCAGCCCCAGCATTTT.